Listed below are T cell receptor beta chains from one sample, sequenced in a study of T cell responses to AZD1222 COVID-19 vaccine. Only in-frame clones appear in the TCRdb table, and some are missing; sequencing was by immunoSEQ multiplex PCR. The repertoire holds 45,000 to 55,000 clones, with around 84% as singletons. The material sequenced was peripheral blood, taken on day 0 of AZD1222 vaccination. These receptors originate from an adult in good health. CDR3s include the opening cysteine and the closing phenylalanine or tryptophan. D genes are given only for firm matches. For some rows the clone size is stated as once, few or many, or as a class when expanded; others skip it.

j_call clone_size d_call v_call cdr3_length cdr3_nt cdr3_aa
TRBJ2-1 NA TRBD2 TRBV5-1 14 TGCGCCAGCAGCTTGACTAGCGGGGGCAATGAGCAGTTCTTC CASSLTSGGNEQFF
TRBJ2-1 NA TRBD2 TRBV5-1 14 TGCGCCAGCACCCGACTAGCGGGGGACAATGAGCAGTTCTTC CASTRLAGDNEQFF
TRBJ1-5 NA NA TRBV19 15 TGTGCCAGTAGTATTGACAGGTATAGCAATCAGCCCCAGCATTTT CASSIDRYSNQPQHF
TRBJ2-7 NA NA TRBV29-1 12 TGCAGCGTTGGAAGACTTGGGGACGAGCAGTACTTC CSVGRLGDEQYF
TRBJ1-6 once NA TRBV18 13 TGTGCCAGCTCAATGGACAGTAATTCACCCCTCCACTTT CASSMDSNSPLHF
TRBJ2-3 NA NA TRBV6-5 15 TGTGCCAGCAGTTACCGGGCCAGGAGCACAGATACGCAGTATTTT CASSYRARSTDTQYF
TRBJ1-5 NA TRBD1 TRBV2 14 TGTGCCAGCAGTTCTGGACAGGGCAGCCAGCCCCAGCATTTT CASSSGQGSQPQHF
TRBJ2-2 NA NA TRBV19 16 TGTGCCAGTAGTCCCCATGGCCGGACGATCACCGGGGAGCTGTTTTTT CASSPHGRTITGELFF
TRBJ2-7 NA TRBD2 TRBV11-1 16 TGTGCCAGCAGCCCCCTCAGCGGGACCGGGGGCTACGAGCAGTACTTC CASSPLSGTGGYEQYF
TRBJ2-7 NA NA TRBV10-2 17 TGCGCCAGCAGTCCGCGGACAGTGGGGCGGGAGAGGTACGAGCAGTACTTC CASSPRTVGRERYEQYF
TRBJ2-7 few TRBD2 TRBV7-6 15 TGTGCCAGCAGCTCGGGCCTAGGGCGGGAGAACGAGCAGTACTTC CASSSGLGRENEQYF
TRBJ1-1 NA NA TRBV5-1 14 TGCGCCAGCAGCTTGGGTCAGGGTGGGACTGAAGCTTTCTTT CASSLGQGGTEAFF
TRBJ2-7 NA TRBD1 TRBV19 14 TGTGCCAGTAGTGTCTCAAGACAGGGCCACGAGCAGTACTTC CASSVSRQGHEQYF
TRBJ1-2 few NA TRBV7-2 16 TGTGCCAGCAGCCCAGGACATCTCATAGCTAACTATGGCTACACCTTC CASSPGHLIANYGYTF
TRBJ2-1 NA NA TRBV5-1 12 TGCGCCAGCAGCTATTTCGACGGTGAGCAGTTCTTC CASSYFDGEQFF
TRBJ2-2 NA NA TRBV4-3 14 TGCGCCAGCAGCCAAGTCTCGGAGGGCGGGGAGCTGTTTTTT CASSQVSEGGELFF
TRBJ2-1 few TRBD1 TRBV7-6 13 TGTGCCAGCAGCCAAACAGGGGCCAGTGAGCAGTTCTTC CASSQTGASEQFF
TRBJ2-5 NA NA TRBV19 14 TGTGCCAGTAGTGGCACAGGGATTAGAGAGACCCAGTACTTC CASSGTGIRETQYF
TRBJ2-3 few TRBD2 TRBV6-2/TRBV6-3 17 TGTGCCAGCAGTTACCAGCGGGGGCTACTCAGCACAGATACGCAGTATTTT CASSYQRGLLSTDTQYF
TRBJ2-6 once TRBD1 TRBV23-1 20 TGCGCCAGCCGACTACTTAGGACAGGCGTAACCCTCTCTGGGGCCAACGTCCTGACTTTC CASRLLRTGVTLSGANVLTF
TRBJ2-2 NA NA TRBV5-1 15 TGCGCCAGCAGCTTTAGGACAGATTTGACCGGGGAGCTGTTTTTT CASSFRTDLTGELFF
TRBJ2-7 NA NA TRBV5-8 10 TGTGCCTCCCCCTCCTACGAGCAGTACTTC CASPSYEQYF
TRBJ2-7 NA TRBD1 TRBV6-6 14 TGTGCCAGCAGCTATGACAGGGGGCGCATGGGGCAGTACTTC CASSYDRGRMGQYF
TRBJ2-1 once NA TRBV19 11 TGTGCCAGTAGTATACGGACTGAGCAGTTCTTC CASSIRTEQFF
TRBJ2-3 NA NA TRBV4-3 15 TGCGCCAGCAGCCAAGGCTCGAGAAGCACAGATACGCAGTATTTT CASSQGSRSTDTQYF
TRBJ2-7 NA TRBD1 TRBV6-1 18 TGTGCCAGCAGTGAAGCGCTTTATGGGACAGGGGTCACCTACGAGCAGTACTTC CASSEALYGTGVTYEQYF
TRBJ2-3 NA NA TRBV4-2 18 TGTGCCAGCAGCCAAGATGGGCCACAGGGGAGGGGAACAGATACGCAGTATTTT CASSQDGPQGRGTDTQYF
TRBJ2-3 NA TRBD2 TRBV11-2 18 TGTGCCAGCAGCACACCAATCGGCCTAGCGGGAAGAGTAGATACGCAGTATTTT CASSTPIGLAGRVDTQYF
TRBJ1-1 NA TRBD1 TRBV18 15 TGTGCCAGCTCACCACGGGACAGGGTAAACACTGAAGCTTTCTTT CASSPRDRVNTEAFF
TRBJ1-2 once NA TRBV9 14 TGTGCCAGCAGCGTAGGTGGAGGGAACTATGGCTACACCTTC CASSVGGGNYGYTF
TRBJ1-6 NA TRBD1 TRBV6-5 14 TGTGCCAGCACTCCGGGACAGGGGTATTCACCCCTCCACTTT CASTPGQGYSPLHF
TRBJ2-1 NA TRBD2 TRBV10-1 15 TGCGCCAGCAGTTTAGCGGGAGCAATGGGAGATGAGCAGTTCTTC CASSLAGAMGDEQFF
TRBJ1-2 NA NA TRBV14 13 TGTGCCAGCAGCCAAAGGACGAATTATGGCTACACCTTC CASSQRTNYGYTF
TRBJ1-6 NA NA TRBV19 14 TGTGCCAGTAGTGCGAGAACGGAAAATTCACCCCTCCACTTT CASSARTENSPLHF
TRBJ2-2 once TRBD2 TRBV19 16 TGTGCCAGTAGGGCCGGACTAGCGGGATATTCCGGGGAGCTGTTTTTT CASRAGLAGYSGELFF
TRBJ2-5 NA NA TRBV2 17 TGTGCCAGCAGTGGCTACTCCGGGACAAAGTACCAAGAGACCCAGTACTTC CASSGYSGTKYQETQYF
TRBJ1-6 NA NA TRBV6-5 13 TGTGCCAGCATAGAGGGGTGGGATTCACCCCTCCACTTT CASIEGWDSPLHF
TRBJ2-3 NA NA TRBV5-4 17 TGTGCCAGCAGCTTGCAAGTTTGGTCGGGAGAGTCAGATACGCAGTATTTT CASSLQVWSGESDTQYF
TRBJ2-7 NA NA TRBV15 14 TGTGCCACCAGCAGAGCGGGGCTAGGGTTCGAGCAGTACTTC CATSRAGLGFEQYF
TRBJ1-2 NA TRBD1 TRBV7-9 15 TGTGCCAGCAGCACCTCCGGGACAGCTAACTATGGCTACACCTTC CASSTSGTANYGYTF
TRBJ2-1 NA TRBD2 TRBV5-1 15 TGCGCCAGCAGCCCGGGACTAGCGGGAGTTGGTGAGCAGTTCTTC CASSPGLAGVGEQFF
TRBJ2-5 NA TRBD1 TRBV19 15 TGTGCCAGTGACCCTGGACAGGGAGGCGGAGAGACCCAGTACTTC CASDPGQGGGETQYF
TRBJ1-4 NA NA TRBV11-2 15 TGTGCCAGCAGCTTATCAGGGAAGTCTAATGAAAAACTGTTTTTT CASSLSGKSNEKLFF
TRBJ2-1 NA TRBD2 TRBV7-2 16 TGTGCCAGCAGCATAGGGACTAGGAGATTCCTACATGAGCAGTTCTTC CASSIGTRRFLHEQFF
TRBJ2-7 NA NA TRBV4-3 13 TGCGCCAGCAGCCAAGAGAGGGGGAACGGGCAGTACTTC CASSQERGNGQYF
TRBJ2-7 NA NA TRBV7-9 15 TGTGCCAGCAGCAGTACCGGGCCGTTCTCCTACGAGCAGTACTTC CASSSTGPFSYEQYF
TRBJ2-7 NA NA TRBV5-6 14 TGTGCCAGCAGCTTGACCGGGAGCTCCTACGAGCAGTACTTC CASSLTGSSYEQYF
TRBJ2-5 NA TRBD2 TRBV4-1 15 TGCGCCAGCAGCCCTAGCGGGAGTTCCCAAGAGACCCAGTACTTC CASSPSGSSQETQYF
TRBJ2-7 few TRBD1 TRBV5-6 15 TGTGCCAGCACCACGACAGGGGCCCTCTCCTACGAGCAGTACTTC CASTTTGALSYEQYF
TRBJ1-5 NA NA TRBV28 17 TGTGCCAGCAGTCCCCCCCGGGGAACCTTTAGCAATCAGCCCCAGCATTTT CASSPPRGTFSNQPQHF